Presented here are 10 T cell receptor beta chains from one specimen sequenced in a study of T cells in localized non-small cell lung cancer. Profiled with immunoSEQ multiplex PCR; TCRdb holds only in-frame clones, not every one. This sample has around 35,000 clones, with 93% found just once. The sequencing used peripheral blood, collected before any cancer treatment. These receptors were taken from a female donor older than 55 with stage I lung adenocarcinoma.

The chain employs TRBV5-1 and TRBJ2-7; TRBD1 aligns across 7 bases. The CDR3 contains 12 residues. The V and J ends lost 0 bases and 10 bases, in that order; junction bases with no gene match: 4. CDR1 SGHRS and CDR2 YFSETQ come from the germline V gene. CDR3 in amino acids: CASSLGGGDQYV. CDR3 coding DNA: TGCGCCAGCAGCTTGGGAGGGGGCGACCAGTACGTC.

The J gene is TRBJ2-3, the V gene TRBV27; 10 bases match TRBD1. V was pared by 6 bases and J by 5 bases, with 5 bases of the junction left unmatched. The CDR3 loop spans 14 amino acids. Germline CDR1 reads MNHEY; CDR2 reads SMNVEV (reference sequence). The CDR3 sequence is CASSDRGPGDTQYF. The CDR3 nucleotides read TGTGCCAGCAGCGACAGGGGGCCAGGAGATACGCAGTATTTT.

The CDR3 region has the DNA TGTGCCAGCAGCTTCAGGGGGAACTATGGCTACACCTTC. Its protein is CASSFRGNYGYTF. This sequence joins TRBV5-6 and TRBJ1-2; 7 positions match TRBD1. The J segment lost 2 bases and the V segment lost 2 bases, leaving 0 bases of the junction unmatched. The CDR3 totals 13 residues. CDR1 is SGHDT and CDR2 is YYEEEE in the germline V gene.

The rearrangement links TRBV11-2 to TRBJ2-7; no definite D call. In germline, CDR1 is SGHAT, CDR2 FQNNGV. CDR3 length: 11 amino acids. Trimming cost V 5 bases and J 6 bases, with 8 bases left between them. The CDR3 is CASSLLIEQYF. The CDR3 nucleotides read TGTGCCAGCAGCCTCCTCATCGAGCAGTACTTC.

This chain connects TRBV28 to TRBJ1-4, with 9 positions matching TRBD1. V was pared by 5 bases and J by 5 bases, with 6 bases of the junction left unmatched. CDR3 length: 15 residues. Germline V gene sequence: CDR1 MDHEN, CDR2 SYDVKM. CDR3 nucleotides: TGTGCCAGCAGTACTCGGGACAGGGTAAATGAAAAACTGTTTTTT. Protein sequence: CASSTRDRVNEKLFF.

This chain uses TRBV25-1 with TRBJ1-1; maybe TRBD1 (5 bases). The V gene's germline CDR1 is MGHDK and CDR2 SYGVNS. Trimming took off 3 bases at V and 4 bases at J, with 15 bases between the two ends. The CDR3 spans 15 residues. As DNA, the CDR3 is TGTGCCAGCAGTGAGGGTAGCGGGGGAAGCACTGAAGCTTTCTTT. It is translated as CASSEGSGGSTEAFF. Based on the CDR3 plus reference TRBV25-1 and TRBJ1-1, the full variable domain is EADIYQTPRYLVIGTGKKITLECSQTMGHDKMYWYQQDPGMELHLIHYSYGVNSTEKGDLSSESTVSRIRTEHFPLTLESARPSHTSQYLCASSEGSGGSTEAFFGQGTRLTVV.

This chain uses TRBV19 with TRBJ1-1, with D uncertain. CDR3 length: 12 residues. CDR1 and CDR2 (germline): LNHDA, SQIVND (reference sequence). Trimming stripped 0 bases from V and 11 bases from J, with 10 bases between. The CDR3 sequence: CASSIDLRSAFF. The CDR3 DNA sequence: TGTGCCAGTAGTATAGATCTTCGTTCTGCTTTCTTT. The full variable domain, with the rest looked up from reference TRBV19 and TRBJ1-1, is DGGITQSPKYLFRKEGQNVTLSCEQNLNHDAMYWYRQDPGQGLRLIYYSQIVNDFQKGDIAEGYSVSREKKESFPLTVTSAQKNPTAFYLCASSIDLRSAFFGQGTRLTVV.

CDR3 sequence (DNA): TGCGCCAGCAGCTCAGGGACAGGCGGGTACCAAGAGACCCAGTACTTC. It yields the protein CASSSGTGGYQETQYF. V gene TRBV5-1 combines with J gene TRBJ2-5; TRBD1 agrees at 8 bases. Germline values: CDR1 SGHRS, CDR2 YFSETQ. The CDR3 sequence is 16 residues long. V dropped 3 bases and J dropped 0; count of bases not matched to a gene: 7.

CDR3 nucleotide sequence: TGTGCCAGCATGTTCTCTGGGGCCAACGTCCTGACTTTC. Its protein product is CASMFSGANVLTF. The genes are TRBV6-1 and TRBJ2-6; D call uncertain. Germline CDR1 MNHNS, CDR2 SASEGT. There are 13 residues in the CDR3. V shed 7 bases and J shed 0 bases, with 4 bases lying between them.

This clone was counted once. The chain couples TRBV28 to TRBJ2-5; D is uncertain. Germline V gene lookup returns CDR1 MDHEN and CDR2 SYDVKM. V lost 7 bases to trimming and J lost 4 bases, with 19 bases between them. CDR3 length: 15 amino acids. CDR3 sequence: CASTVVWRPGETQYF. CDR3 nucleotide sequence: TGTGCCAGCACCGTCGTGTGGCGGCCGGGAGAGACCCAGTACTTC.